The 19 T cell receptor beta chains listed next were all sequenced from one sample in a study of CD8 T cells in Susac syndrome. An amount of RNA that ranged from roughly 0.5 to 1 ug was reverse transcribed with random hexamers. TCRdb redid the calling of the immunoSEQ multiplex PCR reads with MiXCR, one entry per CDR3 protein. The sample lists tens of thousands of distinct CDR3 sequences, 93% occurring once. Sequenced material: CD8+ T cells from PBMCs. Receptor source: a human donor with Susac syndrome.

The rearrangement joins TRBV6-5 to TRBJ2-7; the match to TRBD2 covers 9 bases. CDR3 length equals 15 residues. Germline V gene sequence: CDR1 MNHEY, CDR2 SVGAGI. The ends lost 6 bases at V and 2 bases at J; junction bases unmatched: 8. The CDR3 is CASSSGTSIAYEQYF. DNA for the CDR3: TGTGCCAGCAGCTCCGGGACTAGCATCGCCTACGAGCAGTACTTC.

This chain joins TRBV12-3 or TRBV12-4 and TRBJ1-6; no clear D. The CDR3 consists of 17 residues. Trimming took off 1 base at V and 8 bases at J, with 18 bases between the two ends. This CDR3 reads CASSLVVNEDLDSPLHF. The CDR3 region has the DNA TGTGCCAGCAGTTTAGTAGTGAATGAGGATTTGGATTCACCCCTCCACTTT.

This clonotype appeared a single time. The rearrangement joins TRBV5-1 to TRBJ2-3, with 14 positions matching TRBD2. J was trimmed by 5 bases and V by 4 bases; bases with no gene match: 3. The CDR3 is 15 amino acids. Per germline, CDR1 SGHRS and CDR2 YFSETQ. The CDR3 reads CASSVGLAGGDTQYF. In DNA, the CDR3 is TGCGCCAGCAGCGTCGGACTAGCGGGGGGAGATACGCAGTATTTT. Variable domain in full (rest from reference TRBV5-1 and TRBJ2-3): KAGVTQTPRYLIKTRGQQVTLSCSPISGHRSVSWYQQTPGQGLQFLFEYFSETQRNKGNFPGRFSGRQFSNSRSEMNVSTLELGDSALYLCASSVGLAGGDTQYFGPGTRLTVL.

The gene calls are TRBV19 and TRBJ2-5; tentatively, D is TRBD1 (6 bases). Germline-derived CDR1 and CDR2 are LNHDA and SQIVND (reference sequence). V gave up 6 bases and J gave up 5 bases, with 19 bases separating them. CDR3 length: 15 amino acids. The CDR3: CASSISPGTRETQYF. The CDR3 DNA reads TGTGCCAGTAGCATCAGCCCCGGGACACGGGAGACCCAGTACTTC.

This chain connects TRBV5-1 to TRBJ2-7; D call uncertain. With 3 bases removed from V and 2 bases from J, the gap between germline ends came to 12 bases. The CDR3 spans 14 residues. Germline CDR1 SGHRS, CDR2 YFSETQ. CDR3 coding DNA: TGCGCCAGCAGCTCGGACGGAGTTACCTACGAGCAGTACTTC. This translates into CASSSDGVTYEQYF.

This chain joins TRBV6-6 and TRBJ2-2; possibly TRBD2 for D (7 bases). This CDR3 is built from 16 residues. V dropped 5 bases and J dropped 2 bases, with 15 bases sitting between them. Germline V gives CDR1 MNHNY, CDR2 SVGAGI (reference sequence). The CDR3 here is CASSISGGPNTGELFF. The CDR3 DNA sequence: TGTGCCAGCAGTATCTCCGGGGGGCCAAACACCGGGGAGCTGTTTTTT.

J is TRBJ2-1 and V is TRBV12-3 or TRBV12-4; D uncertain. This CDR3 is 15 amino acids long. With 1 base removed from V and 4 bases from J, the gap between germline ends came to 11 bases. CDR3 DNA sequence: TGTGCCAGCAGTTTAGGTGGTAGCACGTACAATGAGCAGTTCTTC. Amino acids: CASSLGGSTYNEQFF.

The chain links TRBV2 to TRBJ1-1, with unresolved D. This CDR3 is 12 amino acids long. The V end was cut by 3 bases, the J end by 2 bases, with 4 bases between. Germline-derived CDR1 and CDR2 are SNHLY and FYNNEI. CDR3 in DNA: TGTGCCAGCAGTGATCCTAACACTGAAGCTTTCTTT. Translating gives CASSDPNTEAFF.

Comment on this clonotype: One junction end disagrees with the germline gene, perhaps due to a read error. This chain connects TRBV29-1 to TRBJ2-5; tentative D call: TRBD1 (5 bases). The CDR3 runs 14 residues. The germline gives CDR1 SQVTM, CDR2 ANQGSEA. CDR3 loop: CSVEDSSIGETQYF. The CDR3 DNA is TGCAGCGTGGAAGACAGCAGCATCGGAGAGACCCAGTACTTC. The entire variable domain, with the rest obtained from reference TRBV29-1 and TRBJ2-5, is as follows: SAVISQKPSRDICQRGTSLTIQCQVDSQVTMMFWYRQQPGQSLTLIATANQGSEATYESGFVIDKFPISRPNLTFSTLTVSNMSPEDSSIYLCSVEDSSIGETQYFGPGTRLLVL.

The rearrangement links TRBV20-1 to TRBJ2-7; D is perhaps TRBD2 (5 bases). The V gene lost 5 bases and the J gene lost 1 base, with 15 bases spanning the gap. This CDR3 has 14 residues. The germline V gene encodes CDR1 DFQATT and CDR2 SNEGSKA (reference sequence). CDR3 amino acids: CSAPPQRQSYEQYF. The CDR3 bases are TGCAGTGCTCCTCCCCAGCGGCAATCCTACGAGCAGTACTTC.

The chain links TRBV6-5 to TRBJ1-5; 7 bases align to TRBD1. Germline CDR1 and CDR2: MNHEY and SVGAGI. The V segment lost 6 bases and the J segment 7 bases; nucleotides outside the gene matches: 6. CDR3 length: 13 amino acids. CDR3 sequence reads: CASRENRGQPQHF. The CDR3 nucleotides read TGTGCCAGCAGGGAAAACAGGGGCCAGCCCCAGCATTTT.

This rearrangement joins TRBV5-4 to TRBJ2-1; D remains unclear. Germline CDR1 is SGHNT and CDR2 is YYREEE (reference sequence). This CDR3 spans 14 amino acids. Between the trimmed V and J ends, which lost 3 bases and 8 bases, there was a span of 15 bases. This chain's CDR3 is CASSSYTGSYEQFF. CDR3 in DNA: TGTGCCAGCAGCTCCTACACTGGTAGCTATGAGCAGTTCTTC.

This CDR3 is CSVESSLEAFF. The DNA for the CDR3 is TGCAGCGTTGAATCCAGTCTTGAAGCTTTCTTT. This chain joins TRBV29-1 and TRBJ1-1; D gene uncertain. The CDR3 is 11 residues long. Deletions cut 2 bases from V and 7 bases from J, with 8 bases between. Germline V gene sequence: CDR1 SQVTM, CDR2 ANQGSEA.

The chain links TRBV5-1 to TRBJ2-5; 14 nucleotides line up with TRBD2. Germline CDR1 SGHRS, CDR2 YFSETQ. The CDR3 covers 16 residues. V lost 4 bases to trimming and J lost 2 bases; unmatched junction nucleotides: 4. Here the CDR3 DNA reads TGCGCCAGCAGCGGGGGACTAGCGGGGGCTCAAGAGACCCAGTACTTC. It specifies CASSGGLAGAQETQYF.

In this sample, this clonotype turned up a few times. The genes are TRBV4-3 and TRBJ1-1; D remains ambiguous. CDR3 length: 14 amino acids. V was pared by 6 bases and J by 1 base, with 12 bases between. Germline-derived CDR1 and CDR2 are LGHNA and YSLEER. CDR3 in DNA: TGCGCCAGCAGGTACGGACTGAAGAACACTGAAGCTTTCTTT. It encodes CASRYGLKNTEAFF.

The chain couples TRBV30 to TRBJ2-7; D gene uncertain. V was trimmed by 4 bases and J by 3 bases, leaving 10 bases between them. This CDR3 has 12 amino acids. Germline V lookup: CDR1 GTSNPN, CDR2 SVGIG (reference sequence). Written as DNA, the CDR3 is TGTGCCTGGAACGGACCAATCTACGAGCAGTACTTC. This gives the protein CAWNGPIYEQYF.

The V gene is TRBV4-1, the J gene TRBJ2-2, with D unclear. V lost 2 bases, J lost 3 bases, and 4 bases lay in between. The CDR3 has 13 amino acids. The germline CDR1 and CDR2 sequences are MGHRA and YSYEKL. The CDR3 region is CASSQYYTGELFF. The CDR3 coding sequence is TGCGCCAGCAGCCAATACTACACCGGGGAGCTGTTTTTT.

This chain links TRBV30 with TRBJ1-1; 9 nucleotides agree with TRBD1. Germline CDR1 and CDR2: GTSNPN and SVGIG (reference sequence). Losses at the gene ends were 1 base for V and 5 bases for J; bases not matched to a gene: 8. The CDR3 is 15 residues long. The CDR3 nucleotides read TGTGCCTGGAGTGCCGAAACAGGGGGCTGGACTGAAGCTTTCTTT. It yields the protein CAWSAETGGWTEAFF.

The chain uses TRBV13 and TRBJ1-3; TRBD1 matches at 7 bases. CDR3 length: 17 amino acids. CDR1 and CDR2 from the germline V gene are PRHDT and FYEKMQ (reference sequence). The J segment lost 0 bases and the V segment lost 5 bases, leaving 10 bases of the junction unmatched. In nucleotides, the CDR3 is TGTGCCAGCAGCACCTCAGGGGGAATTTACTCTGGAAACACCATATATTTT. Protein sequence: CASSTSGGIYSGNTIYF.